This T cell receptor (beta chain) derives from a study of spatial heterogeneity in lung cancer (dated by TCRdb to between 2019 and 2020). With respect to the entire study: More beta-chain than alpha-chain transcripts were consistently detected, likely reflecting higher beta-chain transcript abundance. Nonsynonymous mutation counts, determined by whole-exome sequencing of tumor tissue, were related to features of the TCR repertoire. Both alpha and beta chains were TCR-sequenced in samples taken at surgery, namely 220 tumor regions, fewer than 85 matched nontumor lung samples and 50 to 60 PBMC samples. The study quantitatively compared TCR alpha and beta repertoires across multiple tumor regions, matched nontumor lung and blood in non-small cell lung cancer. In the raw uncorrected reads, each unique combination of TCR and UMI appeared more than ten times on average. Here is what the overall study found, with its caveats: Ubiquitous expanded tumor TCRs were found in blood more often at tumor resection than at routine follow-up. Additional single-cell paired TCR alpha and beta sequencing was considered necessary to confirm, at a functional level, the hypothesis that regional TCRs recognize regional mutations.

This specimen's time point label, per the study, means: sample taken at primary tumor resection. Samples were obtained from about 69 patients with early-stage, untreated non-small cell lung cancer from the lung TRACERx cohort. TCR sequencing used whole RNA extracted from tumor and nontumor lung tissue, or from cryopreserved PBMC samples, without cell sorting. Only patients with enough RNA available from two or more tumor regions were chosen for TCR sequencing. The library was made by 5' RACE. The sample was run on a NextSeq 500. To allow correction of PCR and sequencing errors, the TCR library protocol tagged every TCR cDNA molecule with a unique molecular identifier. In the original analysis: TCR identification, UMI-based error correction and CDR3 extraction were all carried out with Decombinator tools. TCRs above a frequency of 2 per 1,000, corresponding to the top 1% of the tumor frequency distribution, were defined as expanded. Renyi diversity was calculated using the R vegan package after each repertoire was subsampled 100 times to 5,000 TCRs. CDR3 similarity networks were constructed using string-kernel similarity of amino acid triplets, with links drawn between CDR3s whose pairwise similarity was above 0.82. TCRdb reanalyzed the raw reads on its own, using fastp at Q25 for trimming and MiXCR for clone calling, and kept in-frame beta chains. Identical CDR3 protein sequences are pooled into one entry, listed with their most common genes and DNA. TCRdb, not the authors, supplied the V and J calls. The sample yields more than 6,500 distinct CDR3 sequences; roughly 8.6% were counted once. The ten largest make up approximately 45% of the sample.

At least ten counts were recorded for this clonotype. Its antigen is still unknown. No much larger clonotype is one base removed from it; base qualities were not supplied. The junction shows trimming of 5 bases on V and 4 bases on J, plus 14 bases between the germline ends. The germline V gene sets CDR1 to MDHEN and CDR2 to SYDVKM. The CDR3 covers 14 residues, taking in both the cysteine and the phenylalanine. Left in the record is the CDR3 DNA by itself, 42 bases read in frame from the first base. The clonotype originates from a male donor with early-stage non-small cell lung cancer. Sequencing was performed on PBMCs, taken at surgery. This chain joins TRBV28 to TRBJ1-1; the D gene identity is not certain. The nucleotide sequence is TGTGCCAGCAGTGCGGAGCGCGTGATCACTGAAGCTTTCTTT. Translated, this gives CASSAERVITEAFF.